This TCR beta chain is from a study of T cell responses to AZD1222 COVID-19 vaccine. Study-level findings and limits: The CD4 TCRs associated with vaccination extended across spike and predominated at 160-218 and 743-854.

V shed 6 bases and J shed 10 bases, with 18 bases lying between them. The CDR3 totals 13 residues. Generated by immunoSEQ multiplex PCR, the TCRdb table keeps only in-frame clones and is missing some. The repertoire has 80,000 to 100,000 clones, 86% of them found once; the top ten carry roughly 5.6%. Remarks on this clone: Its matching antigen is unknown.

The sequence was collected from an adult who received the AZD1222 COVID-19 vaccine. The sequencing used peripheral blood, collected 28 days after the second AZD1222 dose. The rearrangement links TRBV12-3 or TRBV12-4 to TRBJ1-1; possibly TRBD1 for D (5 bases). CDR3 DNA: TGTGCCAGCAGGCGGGACTCCCCGGGGAGAGCTTTCTTT. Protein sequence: CASRRDSPGRAFF.